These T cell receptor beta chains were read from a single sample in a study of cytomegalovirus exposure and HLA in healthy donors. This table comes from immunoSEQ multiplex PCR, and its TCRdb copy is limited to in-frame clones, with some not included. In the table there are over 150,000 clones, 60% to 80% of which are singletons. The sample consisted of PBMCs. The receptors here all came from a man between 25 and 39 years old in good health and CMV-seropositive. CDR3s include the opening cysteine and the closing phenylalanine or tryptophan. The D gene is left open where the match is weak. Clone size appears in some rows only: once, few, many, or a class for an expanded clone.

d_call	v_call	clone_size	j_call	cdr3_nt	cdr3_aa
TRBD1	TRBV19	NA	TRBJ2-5	TGTGCCAGTAGTGGGGACAGGCAAGAGACCCAGTACTTC	CASSGDRQETQYF
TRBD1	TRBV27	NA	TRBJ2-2	TGTGCCAGCAGTTTTTGGGGACAGCTAAACACCGGGGAGCTGTTTTTT	CASSFWGQLNTGELFF
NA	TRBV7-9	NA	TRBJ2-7	TGTGCCAGCAGCCCCGGGACACTCTACGAGCAGTACTTC	CASSPGTLYEQYF
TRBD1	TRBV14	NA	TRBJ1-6	TGTGCCAGCACCCGGACAGGGGATAATTCACCCCTCCACTTT	CASTRTGDNSPLHF
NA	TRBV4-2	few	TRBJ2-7	TGTGCCAGCAGCCATGAACAGGGTTCATTCTACGAGCAGTACTTC	CASSHEQGSFYEQYF
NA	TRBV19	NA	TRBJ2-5	TGTGCCAGTAGTATGAGCGGGTACCAAGAGACCCAGTACTTC	CASSMSGYQETQYF
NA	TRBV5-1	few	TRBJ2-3	TGCGCCAGCAGCCCAGACACAGATACGCAGTATTTT	CASSPDTDTQYF
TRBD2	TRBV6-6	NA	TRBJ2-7	TGTGCCAGCAGTTATACTAGCGGGGGCTCCTACGAGCAGTACTTC	CASSYTSGGSYEQYF
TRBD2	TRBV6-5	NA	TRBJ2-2	TGTGCCAGCAGTTCCGGGACTAGTACTGTCACCGGGGAGCTGTTTTTT	CASSSGTSTVTGELFF
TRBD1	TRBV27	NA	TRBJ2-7	TGTGCCAGCAGTTTGACAGGGGACTACGAGCAGTACTTC	CASSLTGDYEQYF
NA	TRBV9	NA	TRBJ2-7	TGTGCCAGCAGCGCCACGGGACAATCCTACGAGCAGTACTTC	CASSATGQSYEQYF
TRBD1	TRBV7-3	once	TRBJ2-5	TGTGCCAGCAGCGTCAGACAGGGGGGATTCGAGACCCAGTACTTC	CASSVRQGGFETQYF
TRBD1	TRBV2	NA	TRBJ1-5	TGTGCCAGCAGTTATCCGGGACAGTCAAATCAGCCCCAGCATTTT	CASSYPGQSNQPQHF
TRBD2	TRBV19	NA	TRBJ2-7	TGTGCCAGTAGGGTTCATGCCGGGACTAGCGGGAGGGACACCTACGAGCAGTACTTC	CASRVHAGTSGRDTYEQYF
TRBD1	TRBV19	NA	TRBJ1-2	TGTGCCAGTAAGGAGGACAGGGGCCTCTATGGCTACACCTTC	CASKEDRGLYGYTF
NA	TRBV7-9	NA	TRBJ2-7	TGTGCCAGCAGCTTCAGGGGATTCGAGCAGTACTTC	CASSFRGFEQYF
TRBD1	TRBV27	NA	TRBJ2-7	TGTGCCAGCAGTTTATTGGGACAGGGTCCCTACGAGCAGTACTTC	CASSLLGQGPYEQYF
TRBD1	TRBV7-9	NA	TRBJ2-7	TGTGCCATAATAGAAAAAGGGACAGGGGCCGAGCAGTACTTC	CAIIEKGTGAEQYF
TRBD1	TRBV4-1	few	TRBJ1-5	TGCGCCAGCAGCCACGACGGACAGGGTAGCAATCAGCCCCAGCATTTT	CASSHDGQGSNQPQHF
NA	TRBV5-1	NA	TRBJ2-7	TGCGCCAGCAGCTCGAGAGGGGGGGCCAACGAGCAGTACTTC	CASSSRGGANEQYF
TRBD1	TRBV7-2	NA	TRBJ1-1	TGTGCCAGCAGCCCTAGGACAGGGAACACTGAAGCTTTCTTT	CASSPRTGNTEAFF
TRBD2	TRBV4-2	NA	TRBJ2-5	TGTGCCAGCAGCCAAGATTGGAGCGGGAGCCAGACCCAGTACTTC	CASSQDWSGSQTQYF
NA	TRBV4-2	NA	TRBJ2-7	TGTGCCAGCAGCCAAGTATTCACTGCCCTTTCAAACTACGAGCAGTACTTC	CASSQVFTALSNYEQYF
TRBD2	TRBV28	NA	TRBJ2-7	TGTGCCAGCAGTTTATGGCGGGAGGCGGACTACGAGCAGTACTTC	CASSLWREADYEQYF
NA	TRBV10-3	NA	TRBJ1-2	TGTGCCATCAGTGAACAGGGCGACTATGGCTACACCTTC	CAISEQGDYGYTF
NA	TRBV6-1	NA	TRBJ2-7	TGTGCCAGCAGCAGGGGAGAGCAGTACTTC	CASSRGEQYF
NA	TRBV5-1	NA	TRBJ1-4	TGCGCCAGCAGCTTGGGGGCGACTAATGAAAAACTGTTTTTT	CASSLGATNEKLFF
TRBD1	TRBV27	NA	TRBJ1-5	TGTGCCAGCAGTTTCCGACAGGGCCATCAGCCCCAGCATTTT	CASSFRQGHQPQHF
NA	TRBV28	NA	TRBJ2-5	TGTGCCAGCAGTTTCCCAGGGGGGAGGGAGACCCAGTACTTC	CASSFPGGRETQYF
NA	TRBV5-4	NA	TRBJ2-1	TGTGCCAGCAGCTTGGACGGGATCTCCTACAATGAGCAGTTCTTC	CASSLDGISYNEQFF
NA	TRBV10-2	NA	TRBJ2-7	TGCGCCAGCAGTGAGAATAGAGCTCTCACCTCCTACGAGCAGTACTTC	CASSENRALTSYEQYF
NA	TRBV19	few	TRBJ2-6	TGTGCCAGTAGTATAGATCGGCAGGGGGGAGGAATCTCTGGGGCCAACGTCCTGACTTTC	CASSIDRQGGGISGANVLTF
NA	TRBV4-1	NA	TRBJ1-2	TGTGCCAGCAGCCCCGATGGGGGGTATTACTATGGCTACACCTTC	CASSPDGGYYYGYTF
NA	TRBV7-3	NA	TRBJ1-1	TGTGCCAGCAGCTTAGATGGGACACCGAACACTGAAGCTTTCTTT	CASSLDGTPNTEAFF
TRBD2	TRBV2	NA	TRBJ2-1	TGTGCCAGCATCCTAGCGGGAGTCAATGAGCAGTTCTTC	CASILAGVNEQFF
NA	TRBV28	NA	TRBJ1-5	TGTGCCAGCAGGGTAGGAGGGCAGCCCCAGCATTTT	CASRVGGQPQHF
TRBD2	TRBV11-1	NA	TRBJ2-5	TGTGCCAGCAGCTCCGCAGAACCGACTAGCGCTTACCAAGAGACCCAGTACTTC	CASSSAEPTSAYQETQYF
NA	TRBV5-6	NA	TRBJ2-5	TGTGCCAGCAGCTTACCGGACTTGTGGTACCAAGAGACCCAGTACTTC	CASSLPDLWYQETQYF
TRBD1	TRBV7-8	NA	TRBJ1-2	TGTGCCAGCAGCTCACGACAGGGAGCTAACTATGGCTACACCTTC	CASSSRQGANYGYTF
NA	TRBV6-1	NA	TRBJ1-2	TGTGCCAGCAGCCAGGACAGAGATAACTATGGCTACACCTTC	CASSQDRDNYGYTF
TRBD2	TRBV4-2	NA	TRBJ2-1	TGTGCCAGCAGCCAAGATCAGCGGGAGGCAAACAATGAGCAGTTCTTC	CASSQDQREANNEQFF
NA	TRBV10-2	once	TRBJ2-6	TGCGCCAGCAGTGCCACGAGGATCTCCTCTGGGGCCAACGTCCTGACTTTC	CASSATRISSGANVLTF
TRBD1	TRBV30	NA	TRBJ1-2	TGTGCCTGGAGATTAACAGGGGGCTATGGCTACACCTTC	CAWRLTGGYGYTF
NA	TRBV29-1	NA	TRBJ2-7	TGCAGCGTTGCCCAGGGATGGTGGGAGCAGTACTTC	CSVAQGWWEQYF
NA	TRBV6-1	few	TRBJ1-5	TGTGCCAGCAGTGATTCGGGTTACGGCAATCAGCCCCAGCATTTT	CASSDSGYGNQPQHF
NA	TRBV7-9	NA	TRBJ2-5	TGTGCCAGCAGCTCTCCCACAGGGAGAGAGACCCAGTACTTC	CASSSPTGRETQYF
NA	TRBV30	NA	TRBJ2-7	TGTGCCTGGAGTGTATTCGGCGGGAACTACGAGCAGTGCTTC	CAWSVFGGNYEQCF
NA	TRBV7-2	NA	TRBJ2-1	TGTGCCAGCAGCTTAGCGCGAGGGACCTACAATGAGCAGTTCTTC	CASSLARGTYNEQFF
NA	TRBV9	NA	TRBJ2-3	TGTGCCAGCAGCGTAGCCGGAGGAGTAAGGGCAGATACGCAGTATTTT	CASSVAGGVRADTQYF
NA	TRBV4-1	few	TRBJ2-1	TGCGCCAGCAGCCAAGTTTCCAGGGAGGAGTATGAGCAGTTCTTC	CASSQVSREEYEQFF
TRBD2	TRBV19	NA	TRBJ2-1	TGTGCCAGTAGTATAGGGGGACTAGCGGGATTAAATGAGCAGTTCTTC	CASSIGGLAGLNEQFF